These T cell receptor beta chains were read from a single sample in a study of response to subunit inactivated influenza vaccine. Each CDR3 protein is one row after TCRdb ran MiXCR on the RT-PCR reads. The sample gives 540,000 or so distinct CDR3 sequences, roughly 13% of which show up once; about an eighth is in the top ten. The sample here was PBMCs from blood, taken about 6 weeks after vaccination. These receptors were obtained from a middle-aged man who received an inactivated influenza vaccine. Both conserved end residues are part of each CDR3. The D gene is left open where the match is weak. The size of a clone is reported for some rows only, either as once, few or many, or as a class for expanded clones.

CDR3: CASSRREGQGATGELFF; DNA: TGTGCCAGCAGCCGCCGCGAGGGACAGGGGGCTACCGGGGAGCTGTTTTTT; V: TRBV7-8; J: TRBJ2-2; size: -; D: TRBD1
CDR3: CASSGGQGHNEKLFF; DNA: TGTGCCAGCAGTGGGGGGCAGGGTCATAATGAAAAACTGTTTTTT; V: TRBV25-1; J: TRBJ1-4; size: few; D: -
CDR3: CASSYAVQEQFF; DNA: TGTGCCAGCAGTTACGCGGTACAAGAGCAGTTCTTC; V: TRBV6-6; J: TRBJ2-1; size: many; D: -
CDR3: CSARVAGVTEAFF; DNA: TGCAGTGCTAGAGTGGCAGGGGTAACTGAAGCTTTCTTT; V: TRBV20-1; J: TRBJ1-1; size: many; D: -
CDR3: CASSLVSSGSPWQFF; DNA: TGTGCCAGCAGCTTAGTTTCTAGCGGGAGCCCTTGGCAGTTCTTC; V: TRBV7-9; J: TRBJ2-1; size: few; D: TRBD2
CDR3: CATSDLQDRAGQFF; DNA: TGTGCCACCAGTGATTTACAGGACAGGGCAGGGCAGTTCTTC; V: TRBV24-1; J: TRBJ2-1; size: many; D: TRBD1
CDR3: CASRRGGEVHEQFF; DNA: TGTGCCAGTAGGCGCGGAGGGGAGGTCCATGAGCAGTTCTTC; V: TRBV19; J: TRBJ2-1; size: -; D: -
CDR3: CASSFKSREQFF; DNA: TGTGCCAGCAGCTTTAAGTCTCGTGAGCAGTTCTTC; V: TRBV11-2; J: TRBJ2-1; size: -; D: -
CDR3: CASSAGTGAYEQYF; DNA: TGTGCCAGCAGTGCCGGGACAGGGGCCTACGAGCAGTACTTC; V: TRBV12-3/TRBV12-4; J: TRBJ2-7; size: many; D: TRBD1
CDR3: CASSYSTTYEQYF; DNA: TGTGCCAGCAGTTACTCGACCACCTACGAGCAGTACTTC; V: TRBV6-2/TRBV6-3; J: TRBJ2-7; size: many; D: -
CDR3: CASSLLGTSGPGEQFF; DNA: TGTGCCAGCAGCTTGCTTGGGACTAGCGGCCCAGGGGAGCAGTTCTTC; V: TRBV7-9; J: TRBJ2-1; size: few; D: TRBD2
CDR3: CSVGDGAYQFF; DNA: TGCAGCGTAGGGGACGGGGCCTATCAGTTCTTC; V: TRBV29-1; J: TRBJ2-1; size: -; D: -
CDR3: CASSQEQGEWWSTGELFF; DNA: TGTGCCAGCAGCCAAGAACAGGGGGAGTGGTGGAGCACCGGGGAGCTGTTTTTT; V: TRBV7-8; J: TRBJ2-2; size: few; D: TRBD1
CDR3: CASTRTGQDPEAFF; DNA: TGCGCCAGCACCCGTACCGGACAGGACCCTGAAGCTTTCTTT; V: TRBV4-1; J: TRBJ1-1; size: many; D: TRBD1
CDR3: CSALTGAGEKLFF; DNA: TGCAGTGCCCTGACAGGGGCAGGCGAAAAACTGTTTTTT; V: TRBV20-1; J: TRBJ1-4; size: few; D: TRBD1
CDR3: CASSLAGLDNEQFF; DNA: TGTGCCAGCAGCTTAGCGGGATTAGACAATGAGCAGTTCTTC; V: TRBV7-2; J: TRBJ2-1; size: many; D: -
CDR3: CASSFRGVYEQFF; DNA: TGTGCCAGCAGTTTTCGAGGGGTTTATGAGCAGTTCTTC; V: TRBV6-5; J: TRBJ2-1; size: -; D: -
CDR3: CASRTFGGPKGYTF; DNA: TGTGCCAGCCGTACCTTCGGGGGCCCAAAAGGCTACACCTTC; V: TRBV12-3/TRBV12-4; J: TRBJ1-2; size: many; D: -
CDR3: CASSQRGHYGANVLTF; DNA: TGTGCCAGCAGCCAACGGGGGCATTACGGGGCCAACGTCCTGACTTTC; V: TRBV14; J: TRBJ2-6; size: -; D: -
CDR3: CASSKRDRYEQYF; DNA: TGTGCCAGCAGCAAAAGGGACCGCTACGAGCAGTACTTC; V: TRBV28; J: TRBJ2-7; size: few; D: -
CDR3: CASSRGVAHVYEQYF; DNA: TGTGCCAGCAGCCGCGGGGTGGCCCACGTCTACGAGCAGTACTTC; V: TRBV6-1; J: TRBJ2-7; size: -; D: -
CDR3: CASSLEAGPYQETQYF; DNA: TGTGCCAGCAGCTTAGAGGCGGGTCCGTACCAAGAGACCCAGTACTTC; V: TRBV7-9; J: TRBJ2-5; size: few; D: -
CDR3: CSGGQGRYEQYF; DNA: TGCAGCGGGGGACAGGGTCGGTACGAGCAGTACTTC; V: TRBV20-1; J: TRBJ2-7; size: -; D: TRBD1
CDR3: CASTNDRVTGELFF; DNA: TGTGCCAGCACCAACGACAGGGTAACCGGGGAGCTGTTTTTT; V: TRBV6-1; J: TRBJ2-2; size: many; D: TRBD1
CDR3: CASSYSRFSSYNEQFF; DNA: TGTGCCAGCAGTTACTCTAGATTTAGCTCCTACAATGAGCAGTTCTTC; V: TRBV6-5; J: TRBJ2-1; size: few; D: -
CDR3: CASGLDRVGPTEAFF; DNA: TGTGCTAGTGGTTTGGACAGGGTCGGTCCCACTGAAGCTTTCTTT; V: TRBV12-5; J: TRBJ1-1; size: -; D: -
CDR3: CASSYTSGTREQYF; DNA: TGCGCCAGCAGCTACACTAGCGGGACTCGCGAGCAGTACTTC; V: TRBV5-1; J: TRBJ2-7; size: many; D: TRBD2
CDR3: CASSLATTDPQLYNEQFF; DNA: TGTGCCAGCAGTTTAGCGACCACTGACCCGCAACTCTACAATGAGCAGTTCTTC; V: TRBV2; J: TRBJ2-1; size: -; D: -
CDR3: CASSYGAGPTATQYF; DNA: TGTGCCAGCAGTTATGGGGCTGGCCCAACGGCGACCCAGTACTTC; V: TRBV12-3/TRBV12-4; J: TRBJ2-5; size: few; D: -
CDR3: CSARDLAGVGDEQFF; DNA: TGCAGTGCTAGAGATCTAGCGGGGGTGGGCGATGAGCAGTTCTTC; V: TRBV20-1; J: TRBJ2-1; size: -; D: TRBD2
CDR3: CASSPDSLGYEQYF; DNA: TGTGCCAGCTCACCAGACAGTTTAGGCTACGAGCAGTACTTC; V: TRBV18; J: TRBJ2-7; size: -; D: -
CDR3: CASSSTGISGYTF; DNA: TGTGCCAGCAGCTCCACAGGGATAAGTGGCTACACCTTC; V: TRBV7-9; J: TRBJ1-2; size: -; D: -
CDR3: CATSRDGGPLAGEQYF; DNA: TGTGCCACCAGCAGAGATGGGGGGCCACTAGCGGGGGAGCAGTACTTC; V: TRBV15; J: TRBJ2-7; size: few; D: TRBD2
CDR3: CASSDPAGVRNDEQFF; DNA: TGTGCCAGCAGTGATCCAGCGGGGGTTCGGAACGATGAGCAGTTCTTC; V: TRBV2; J: TRBJ2-1; size: many; D: TRBD2
CDR3: CASSFREGILFF; DNA: TGTGCCAGCAGCTTCCGAGAGGGGATTCTGTTTTTT; V: TRBV5-5; J: TRBJ1-4; size: -; D: -
CDR3: CSARMRGSPQETQYF; DNA: TGCAGTGCTAGAATGCGGGGGAGCCCTCAAGAGACCCAGTACTTC; V: TRBV20-1; J: TRBJ2-5; size: -; D: TRBD2
CDR3: CASSARGSDTQYF; DNA: TGTGCCAGCAGTGCCCGGGGATCAGATACGCAGTATTTT; V: TRBV2; J: TRBJ2-3; size: -; D: -
CDR3: CAISDSQKGQETQYF; DNA: TGTGCCATCAGCGATTCACAGAAGGGGCAAGAGACCCAGTACTTC; V: TRBV10-3; J: TRBJ2-5; size: -; D: -
CDR3: CASIQLGAQHF; DNA: TGTGCCAGCATCCAATTAGGGGCCCAGCATTTT; V: TRBV28; J: TRBJ1-5; size: -; D: -
CDR3: CASSEGSDYEQYF; DNA: TGCGCCAGCAGTGAAGGCAGCGACTACGAGCAGTACTTC; V: TRBV10-1; J: TRBJ2-7; size: -; D: -
CDR3: CAISPQGTNYGYTF; DNA: TGTGCCATCAGTCCCCAGGGGACTAACTATGGCTACACCTTC; V: TRBV10-3; J: TRBJ1-2; size: -; D: -
CDR3: CASSSGGGRGEAFF; DNA: TGCGCCAGCAGCTCCGGGGGGGGACGGGGTGAAGCTTTCTTT; V: TRBV4-3; J: TRBJ1-1; size: many; D: -
CDR3: CASSFFMDEQYF; DNA: TGTGCCAGCAGTTTCTTCATGGACGAGCAGTACTTC; V: TRBV28; J: TRBJ2-7; size: -; D: -
CDR3: CASSGSYTGELFF; DNA: TGTGCCAGCAGCGGGTCCTACACCGGGGAGCTGTTTTTT; V: TRBV11-2; J: TRBJ2-2; size: -; D: -
CDR3: CASSVWEGGQETQYF; DNA: TGTGCCAGCAGTGTGTGGGAGGGCGGCCAAGAGACCCAGTACTTC; V: TRBV28; J: TRBJ2-5; size: many; D: TRBD2
CDR3: CASRDTLRGHQPQHF; DNA: TGTGCCAGCAGAGACACTCTCAGGGGGCATCAGCCCCAGCATTTT; V: TRBV6-1; J: TRBJ1-5; size: -; D: TRBD1
CDR3: CSARFPPGLAVPSSYEQYF; DNA: TGCAGTGCTAGATTTCCGCCGGGACTAGCGGTTCCGAGCTCCTACGAGCAGTACTTC; V: TRBV20-1; J: TRBJ2-7; size: few; D: TRBD2
CDR3: CASSLGASGGPSTDTQYF; DNA: TGTGCCAGCAGCTTAGGGGCTAGCGGGGGCCCTAGCACAGATACGCAGTATTTT; V: TRBV11-1; J: TRBJ2-3; size: -; D: TRBD2
CDR3: CSAPRQVTEQFF; DNA: TGCAGTGCTCCCAGACAGGTCACTGAGCAGTTCTTC; V: TRBV20-1; J: TRBJ2-1; size: many; D: -
CDR3: CASTNRFFARLYYGYTF; DNA: TGTGCCAGCACCAACAGATTCTTCGCAAGGTTATACTATGGCTACACCTTC; V: TRBV6-2/TRBV6-3; J: TRBJ1-2; size: few; D: -
CDR3: CASSQEGTGVYEQYF; DNA: TGTGCCAGCAGCCAAGAAGGGACAGGGGTCTACGAGCAGTACTTC; V: TRBV4-2; J: TRBJ2-7; size: many; D: TRBD1
CDR3: CASSAGLKSYNEQFF; DNA: TGTGCCAGCAGCGCCGGGCTAAAGTCCTACAATGAGCAGTTCTTC; V: TRBV11-1; J: TRBJ2-1; size: few; D: -
CDR3: CASSGQQGTGGYTF; DNA: TGTGCCAGCAGTGGACAACAGGGTACGGGTGGCTACACCTTC; V: TRBV12-3/TRBV12-4; J: TRBJ1-2; size: many; D: -
CDR3: CASSLAWSATDTQYF; DNA: TGTGCCAGCAGCTTAGCCTGGAGCGCAACCGATACGCAGTATTTT; V: TRBV7-6; J: TRBJ2-3; size: -; D: -
CDR3: CATSDEVGTGPAGTQYF; DNA: TGTGCCACCAGCGACGAGGTAGGGACAGGACCCGCCGGGACCCAGTACTTC; V: TRBV15; J: TRBJ2-5; size: -; D: TRBD1